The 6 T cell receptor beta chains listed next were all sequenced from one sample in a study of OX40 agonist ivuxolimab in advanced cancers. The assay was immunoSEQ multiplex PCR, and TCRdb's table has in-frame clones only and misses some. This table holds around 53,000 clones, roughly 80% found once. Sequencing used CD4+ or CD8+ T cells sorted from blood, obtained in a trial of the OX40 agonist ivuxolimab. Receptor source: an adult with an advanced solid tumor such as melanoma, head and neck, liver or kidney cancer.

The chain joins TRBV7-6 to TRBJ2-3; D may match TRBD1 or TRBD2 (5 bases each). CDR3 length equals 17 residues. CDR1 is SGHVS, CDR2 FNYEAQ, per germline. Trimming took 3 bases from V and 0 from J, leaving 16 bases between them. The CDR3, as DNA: TGTGCCAGCAGCTTTGTTTGGGGGAACCCTAGCACAGATACGCAGTATTTT. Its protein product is CASSFVWGNPSTDTQYF.

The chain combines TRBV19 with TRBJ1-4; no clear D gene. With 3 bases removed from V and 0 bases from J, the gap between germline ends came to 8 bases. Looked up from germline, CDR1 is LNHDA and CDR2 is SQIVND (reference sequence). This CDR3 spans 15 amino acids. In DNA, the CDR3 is TGTGCCAGTAGTATGGGTCAGGCAACTAATGAAAAACTGTTTTTT. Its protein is CASSMGQATNEKLFF. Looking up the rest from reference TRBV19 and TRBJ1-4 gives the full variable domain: DGGITQSPKYLFRKEGQNVTLSCEQNLNHDAMYWYRQDPGQGLRLIYYSQIVNDFQKGDIAEGYSVSREKKESFPLTVTSAQKNPTAFYLCASSMGQATNEKLFFGSGTQLSVL.

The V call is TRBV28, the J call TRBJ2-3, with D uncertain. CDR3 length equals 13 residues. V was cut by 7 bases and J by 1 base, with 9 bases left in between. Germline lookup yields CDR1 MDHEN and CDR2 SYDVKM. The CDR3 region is CASTADGTDTQYF. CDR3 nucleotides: TGTGCCAGCACCGCCGACGGCACAGATACGCAGTATTTT.

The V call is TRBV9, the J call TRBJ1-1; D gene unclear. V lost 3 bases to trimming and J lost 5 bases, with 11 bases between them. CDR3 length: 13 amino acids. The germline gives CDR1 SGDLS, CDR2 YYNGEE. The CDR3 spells CASSEGSRTEAFF. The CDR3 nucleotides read TGTGCCAGCAGCGAAGGGAGTCGGACTGAAGCTTTCTTT.

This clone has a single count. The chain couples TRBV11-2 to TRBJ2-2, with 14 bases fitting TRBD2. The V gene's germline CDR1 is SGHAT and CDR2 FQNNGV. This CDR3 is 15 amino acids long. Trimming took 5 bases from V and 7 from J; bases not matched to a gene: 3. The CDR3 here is CASSRLAGGVGELFF. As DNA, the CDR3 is TGTGCCAGCAGCAGACTAGCGGGAGGGGTCGGGGAGCTGTTTTTT.

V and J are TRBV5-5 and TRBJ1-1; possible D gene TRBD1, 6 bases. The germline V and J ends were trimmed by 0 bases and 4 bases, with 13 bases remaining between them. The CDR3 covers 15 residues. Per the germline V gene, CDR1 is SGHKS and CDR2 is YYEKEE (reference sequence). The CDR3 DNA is TGTGCCAGCAGCTTGGTCCAGGGGTTGGCCACTGAAGCTTTCTTT. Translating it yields CASSLVQGLATEAFF.